This T cell receptor beta chain appears in the sequencing data of a study of regulatory T cells in long-lasting Graves disease. Across the whole study: For under 3 months, newly diagnosed Graves' patients had been taking antithyroid drugs. The study's findings and limits: Clonotypes that were public and shared totalled approximately 3,000 in persistent patients versus about 1,000 in new patients.

Libraries of TCR beta came from iRepertoire HTBI primers plus Arm-PCR of CDR3 regions. MiXCR, applied by TCRdb to the multiplex PCR reads, yields one record per CDR3 protein. Here the sample spans approximately 470,000 distinct CDR3 sequences, under 20% being singletons. Time point described: newly diagnosed GD, antithyroid drugs for less than 3 months. Construction of the TCR library relied on RNA isolated from PBMCs. On this clonotype: Antigen unknown.

The data were also submitted as part of a second study, on T cells in Graves' hyperthyroidism and ophthalmopathy. This second study says: Carried out on the TCR CDR3, a first-round RT-PCR used the HTBI primer set.

The clonotype originates from a middle-aged man with Graves disease. The material was peripheral blood mononuclear cells (PBMCs), obtained at new diagnosis, from a patient treated with antithyroid drugs.

The CDR3 protein is CSVEGSNYGYTF. The DNA for the CDR3 is TGCAGCGTTGAGGGGTCTAACTATGGCTACACCTTC. The chain employs TRBV29-1 and TRBJ1-2; D remains unclear. The V end was cut by 3 bases, the J end by 0 bases, with 5 bases between. The CDR3 is made up of 12 amino acids. Germline values: CDR1 SQVTM, CDR2 ANQGSEA.